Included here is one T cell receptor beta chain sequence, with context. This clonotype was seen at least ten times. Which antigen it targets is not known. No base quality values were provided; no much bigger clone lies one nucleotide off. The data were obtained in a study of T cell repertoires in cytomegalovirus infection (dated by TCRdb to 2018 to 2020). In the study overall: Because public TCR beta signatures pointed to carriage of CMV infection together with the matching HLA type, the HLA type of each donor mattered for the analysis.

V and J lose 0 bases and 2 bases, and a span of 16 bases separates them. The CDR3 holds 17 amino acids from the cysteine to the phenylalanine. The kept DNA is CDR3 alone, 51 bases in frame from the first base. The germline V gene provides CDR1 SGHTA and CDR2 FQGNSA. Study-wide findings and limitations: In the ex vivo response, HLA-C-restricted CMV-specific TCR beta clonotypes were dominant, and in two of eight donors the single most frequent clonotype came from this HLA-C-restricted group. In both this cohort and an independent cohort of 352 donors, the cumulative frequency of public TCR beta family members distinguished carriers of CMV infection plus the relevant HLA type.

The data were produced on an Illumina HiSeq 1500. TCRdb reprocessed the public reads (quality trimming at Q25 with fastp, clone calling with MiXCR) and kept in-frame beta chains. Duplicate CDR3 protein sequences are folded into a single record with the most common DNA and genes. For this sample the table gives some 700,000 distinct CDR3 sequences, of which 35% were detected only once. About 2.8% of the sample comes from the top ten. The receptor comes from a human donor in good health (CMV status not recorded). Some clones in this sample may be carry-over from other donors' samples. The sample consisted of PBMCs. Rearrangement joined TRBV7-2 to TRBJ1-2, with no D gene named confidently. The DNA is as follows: TGTGCCAGCAGCTTAGCTCCCTCCATTCGCCTAAACTATGGCTACACCTTC. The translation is CASSLAPSIRLNYGYTF.